These 10 T cell receptor beta chains originate from one sample sequenced in a study of Ad26.COV2.S vaccination and SARS-CoV-2 variants. Stated treatment: about 20 received Ad26.COV2.S at low or high dose, single or two shots; a few received placebo; per-sample allocation not given. Material that was analyzed had been drawn on day 63 after the first vaccine or placebo injection. The data were produced by immunoSEQ multiplex PCR, yet TCRdb's version contains in-frame clones alone and is incomplete. The table shows roughly 350,000 clones, with about 89% occurring only once. The input for sequencing was peripheral blood, taken in a trial of Ad26.COV2.S vaccine versus placebo. These receptors were collected from a person aged 18-65 years who received the Ad26.COV2.S COVID-19 vaccine or a placebo.

The chain combines TRBV5-1 with TRBJ2-3; 11 bases fit TRBD2. The CDR3 has 17 residues. CDR1 is SGHRS, CDR2 YFSETQ, per germline. Trimming at V came to 3 bases and at J to 4 bases, leaving 10 bases not matched to a gene. As DNA, the CDR3 is TGCGCCAGCAGCTCCGGCTCTAGCGGGGGGAAGTCAGATACGCAGTATTTT. Encoded protein: CASSSGSSGGKSDTQYF.

The V and J genes are TRBV3-1 (or the pseudogene TRBV3-2) and TRBJ2-7, with TRBD1 matching 7 bases. Germline assignment: CDR1 LGHDT and CDR2 YNNKEL (reference sequence). This CDR3 contains 14 residues. V shed 4 bases and J 3 bases; nucleotides not matched to a gene: 6. The CDR3 is CASSLQGQSYEQYF. The DNA for the CDR3 is TGTGCCAGCAGCCTCCAGGGACAGAGCTACGAGCAGTACTTC.

The chain employs TRBV12-3 or TRBV12-4 and TRBJ2-1; no firm D call. The CDR3 is 11 residues long. The V gene lost 7 bases and the J gene lost 5 bases, with 6 bases spanning the gap. The CDR3 DNA is TGTGCCAGCAAAATCCACAATGAGCAGTTCTTC. It is translated as CASKIHNEQFF.

The sample holds a few counts of this clone. The V and J genes are TRBV28 and TRBJ1-2; D gene unclear. Trimming cost V 3 bases and J 5 bases, with 7 bases left between them. Germline loops: CDR1 MDHEN, CDR2 SYDVKM. The CDR3 has 12 residues. CDR3 loop: CASSFSGYGYTF. In DNA, the CDR3 is TGTGCCAGCAGTTTTAGTGGATATGGCTACACCTTC.

The V call is TRBV6-5, the J call TRBJ1-6; D uncertain. Trimming took off 3 bases at V and 6 bases at J, with 9 bases between the two ends. In germline, CDR1 is MNHEY, CDR2 SVGAGI. There are 14 residues in the CDR3. CDR3: CASSYLQTNSPLHF. The CDR3 DNA follows: TGTGCCAGCAGTTATTTACAGACTAATTCACCCCTCCACTTT.

The chain couples TRBV10-1 to TRBJ2-5; 9 bases line up with TRBD2. J lost 5 bases, V lost 6 bases, and 4 bases had no gene match. This CDR3 region has 13 residues. From germline, CDR1 is WNHNN and CDR2 SYGVQD (reference sequence). This CDR3 reads CASSPGTSETQYF. As DNA, the CDR3 is TGCGCCAGCAGCCCCGGGACTAGCGAGACCCAGTACTTC.

This chain uses TRBV4-1 with TRBJ2-1, with D possibly being TRBD1 (6 bases). Germline V gene data show CDR1 as MGHRA and CDR2 as YSYEKL. CDR3 length: 15 amino acids. V was clipped by 4 bases and J by 7 bases, with 17 bases between them. DNA of the CDR3: TGCGCCAGCAGCCCCCCAGGGGTGGAGTCGAATGAGCAGTTCTTC. It specifies CASSPPGVESNEQFF.

The V gene is TRBV5-1, the J gene TRBJ1-1; D remains unclear. With 4 bases removed from V and 2 bases from J, the gap between germline ends came to 12 bases. The CDR3 consists of 14 residues. Germline V gene lookup returns CDR1 SGHRS and CDR2 YFSETQ. The CDR3 sequence is CASSPGAVNTEAFF. As DNA, the CDR3 is TGCGCCAGCAGCCCTGGCGCCGTTAACACTGAAGCTTTCTTT.

The chain employs TRBV5-1 and TRBJ2-2; D is perhaps TRBD1 or TRBD2 (5 bases each). Germline CDR1 SGHRS, CDR2 YFSETQ. The CDR3 spans 16 residues. With 4 bases removed from V and 1 base from J, the gap between germline ends came to 14 bases. In DNA, the CDR3 is TGCGCCAGCAGCAAGGGGACCGACTGGAACACCGGGGAGCTGTTTTTT. It encodes CASSKGTDWNTGELFF.

This clone was recorded only once. At one end, the junction sequence differs from germline, possibly due to a read error. This chain uses TRBV2 with TRBJ1-1; 9 bases match TRBD1. This CDR3 has 12 amino acids. CDR1 and CDR2 from the germline V gene are SNHLY and FYNNEI. The CDR3 region is CASSERTGDPVF. Written as DNA, the CDR3 is TGTGCCAGCAGTGAGAGGACAGGGGACCCGGTCTTT. Full variable domain (rest looked up from reference TRBV2 and TRBJ1-1): EPEVTQTPSHQVTQMGQEVILRCVPISNHLYFYWYRQILGQKVEFLVSFYNNEISEKSEIFDDQFSVERPDGSNFTLKIRSTKLEDSAMYFCASSERTGDPVFGQGTRLTVV.